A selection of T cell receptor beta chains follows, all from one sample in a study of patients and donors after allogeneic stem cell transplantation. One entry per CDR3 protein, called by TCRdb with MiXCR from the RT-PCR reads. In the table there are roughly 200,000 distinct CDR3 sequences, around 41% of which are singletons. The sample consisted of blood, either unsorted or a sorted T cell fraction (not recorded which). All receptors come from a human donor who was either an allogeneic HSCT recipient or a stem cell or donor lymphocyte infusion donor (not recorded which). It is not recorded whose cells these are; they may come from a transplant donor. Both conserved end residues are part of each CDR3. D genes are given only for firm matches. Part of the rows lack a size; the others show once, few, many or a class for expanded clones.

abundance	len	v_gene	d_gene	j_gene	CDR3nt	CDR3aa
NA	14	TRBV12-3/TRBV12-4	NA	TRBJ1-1	TGTGCCAGCAGAGGGGGAGAGGGCGACACTGAAGCTTTCTTT	CASRGGEGDTEAFF
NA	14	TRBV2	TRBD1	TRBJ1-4	TGTGCCAGTACAGGGGGCCGTGCTAATGAAAAACTGTTTTTT	CASTGGRANEKLFF
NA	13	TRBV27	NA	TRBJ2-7	TGTGCCAGCAGTCCTATTGTGTCGTGGGTGCAGTACTTC	CASSPIVSWVQYF
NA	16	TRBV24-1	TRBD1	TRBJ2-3	TGTGCCACCAGTGATATAAAGGGACAGGGTCGAGATACGCAGTATTTT	CATSDIKGQGRDTQYF
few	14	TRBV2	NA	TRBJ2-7	TGTGCCAGCAGAGGCGGTCCTAGCTCCTACGAGCAGTACTTC	CASRGGPSSYEQYF
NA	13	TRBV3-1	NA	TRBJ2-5	TGTGCCAGCAGCCAGGGGGCCTCGGAGACCCAGTACTTC	CASSQGASETQYF
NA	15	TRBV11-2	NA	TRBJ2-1	TGTGCCAGCAGCTTACGAGGAGACTCCTACAATGAGCAGTTCTTC	CASSLRGDSYNEQFF
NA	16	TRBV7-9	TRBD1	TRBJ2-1	TGTGCCAGCAGCGGCACCGGGACAGGGAACTACAATGAGCAGTTCTTC	CASSGTGTGNYNEQFF
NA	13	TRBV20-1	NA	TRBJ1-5	TGCAGTGCTAGAGGCCAGCCCAATCAGCCCCAGCATTTT	CSARGQPNQPQHF
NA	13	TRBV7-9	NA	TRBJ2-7	TGTGCCAGCAGCTCCAGGGGAGGCTACGAGCAGTACTTC	CASSSRGGYEQYF
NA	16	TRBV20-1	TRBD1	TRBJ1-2	TGCAGTTCCCCCTATAACTCCGGGACAGGGAACTATGGCTACACCTTC	CSSPYNSGTGNYGYTF
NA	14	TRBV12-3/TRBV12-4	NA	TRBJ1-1	TGTGCCAGCAGTCCCAGATCGAGGAACACTGAAGCTTTCTTT	CASSPRSRNTEAFF
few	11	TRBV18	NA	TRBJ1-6	TGTGCCAGCTCAACGGAATCACCCCTCCACTTT	CASSTESPLHF
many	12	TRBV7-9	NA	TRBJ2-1	TGTGCCAGCAGCTTATTAGCAAATGAGCAGTTCTTC	CASSLLANEQFF
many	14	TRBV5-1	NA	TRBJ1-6	TGCGCCAGCAGCTCGGGGGAGGGTAATTCACCCCTCCACTTT	CASSSGEGNSPLHF
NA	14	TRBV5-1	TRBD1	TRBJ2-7	TGCGCCAGCAGCTGGACAGGGAGCTCCTACGAGCAGTACTTC	CASSWTGSSYEQYF
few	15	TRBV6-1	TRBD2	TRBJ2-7	TGTGCCAGCAGTACCCCGGGAGGGAGCTCCTACGAGCAGTACTTC	CASSTPGGSSYEQYF
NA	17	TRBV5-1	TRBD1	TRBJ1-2	TGCGCCAGCAGCTTGGGGACAGGGGGAATACCTCTCCTAGGCTACACCTTC	CASSLGTGGIPLLGYTF
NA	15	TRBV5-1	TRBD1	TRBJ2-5	TGCGCCAGCAGCTCCCCGGGACAGGGCCCAGAGACCCAGTACTTC	CASSSPGQGPETQYF
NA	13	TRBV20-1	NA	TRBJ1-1	TGCAGTGCACCCACGACAGTGAACACTGAAGCTTTCTTT	CSAPTTVNTEAFF
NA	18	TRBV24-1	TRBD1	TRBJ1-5	TGTGCCACCAGTGATTTGGGCGACAGGGGGAACAATCATCAGCCCCAGCATTTT	CATSDLGDRGNNHQPQHF
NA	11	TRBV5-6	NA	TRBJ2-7	TGTGCCAGCAGCGTGGGACGGGAGCAGTACTTC	CASSVGREQYF
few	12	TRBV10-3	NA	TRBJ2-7	TGTGCCATCAGTGAGTCGACGTACGAGCAGTACTTC	CAISESTYEQYF
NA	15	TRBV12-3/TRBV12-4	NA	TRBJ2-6	TGTGCCAGCAGCCTCCGGGCAGCTGGGGCCAACGTCCTGACTTTC	CASSLRAAGANVLTF
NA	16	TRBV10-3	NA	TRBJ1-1	TGTGCCATCAGGAGGGAGGGCGGGACACCGAACACTGAAGCTTTCTTT	CAIRREGGTPNTEAFF
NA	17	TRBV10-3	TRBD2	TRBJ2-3	TGTGCCATCAGTGAGTCCCCCGGGGGGGGTATCACAGATACGCAGTATTTT	CAISESPGGGITDTQYF
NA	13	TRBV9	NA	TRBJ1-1	TGTGCCAGCAGCGCGGACAGTGACACTGAAGCTTTCTTT	CASSADSDTEAFF
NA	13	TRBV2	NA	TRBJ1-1	TGTGCCAGTGGGTCCCGCGGGGACACTGAAGCTTTCTTT	CASGSRGDTEAFF
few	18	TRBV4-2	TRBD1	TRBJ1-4	TGTGCCAGCAGCCTCGGACAGGGGACAGCCTCAACTAATGAAAAACTGTTTTTT	CASSLGQGTASTNEKLFF
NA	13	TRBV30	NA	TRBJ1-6	TGTGCCTGGAGCACTACGGGGCACCCACCCCTCCACTTT	CAWSTTGHPPLHF
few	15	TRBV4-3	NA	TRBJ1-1	TGCGCCAGCAGCCAAGATCCCCAGTTGGCCACTGAAGCTTTCTTT	CASSQDPQLATEAFF
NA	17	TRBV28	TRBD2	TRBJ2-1	TGTGCCAGCAGTTTTCCCTGGCCAGCGGGGGTTTACAATGAGCAGTTCTTC	CASSFPWPAGVYNEQFF
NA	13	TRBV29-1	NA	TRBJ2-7	TGCAGCGTTCTTATGACAGGTATCTACGAGCAGTACTTC	CSVLMTGIYEQYF
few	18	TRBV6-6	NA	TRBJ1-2	TGTGCCAGCAGTTACGTCCCCCCTGGGTCTCGACTGGGGGATGGCTACACCTTC	CASSYVPPGSRLGDGYTF
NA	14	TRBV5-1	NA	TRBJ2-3	TGCGCCAGCAGCCTGACGGGGTACACAGATACGCAGTATTTT	CASSLTGYTDTQYF
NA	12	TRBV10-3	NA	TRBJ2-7	TGTGCCATCAGGGGCTCCACCGGCGAGCAGTACTTC	CAIRGSTGEQYF
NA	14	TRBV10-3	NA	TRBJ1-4	TGTGCCATCAGTGGATTTACGGGCCATGAAAAACTGTTTTTT	CAISGFTGHEKLFF
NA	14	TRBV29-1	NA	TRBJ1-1	TGCAACGTTGCCTTTTACAGCATGAACACTGAAGCTTTCTTT	CNVAFYSMNTEAFF
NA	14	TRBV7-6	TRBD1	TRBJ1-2	TGTGCCAGCAGCCCCCTGGGGACAGGCTCTGGCTACACCTTC	CASSPLGTGSGYTF
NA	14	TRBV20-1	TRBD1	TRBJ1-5	TGCAGTGCTATTCCTCGACAGGGGAATCAGCCCCAGCATTTT	CSAIPRQGNQPQHF
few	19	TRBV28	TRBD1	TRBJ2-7	TGTGCCAGCAGTTCCACCCTCCTGACAGGGAAGCATCGGGCCTACGAGCAGTACTTC	CASSSTLLTGKHRAYEQYF
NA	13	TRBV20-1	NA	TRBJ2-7	TGCAGTGCTAGACCAGGGGCGGGATACGAGCAGTACTTC	CSARPGAGYEQYF
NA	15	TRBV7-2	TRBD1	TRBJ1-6	TGTGCCAGCAGAGAGAGACAGGGGAGCAATTCACCCCTCCACTTT	CASRERQGSNSPLHF
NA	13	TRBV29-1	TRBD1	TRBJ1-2	TGCAGCGTACGGACAGGGGGCTCCGGTGGCTACACCTTC	CSVRTGGSGGYTF
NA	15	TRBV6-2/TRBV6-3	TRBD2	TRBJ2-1	TGTGCCAGCAGTCAATTGGGACTAGCGGGGGTATGGCAGTTCTTC	CASSQLGLAGVWQFF
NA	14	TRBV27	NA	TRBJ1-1	TGTGCCAGCAGCCTAATAGGGGCGAACACTGAAGCTTTCTTT	CASSLIGANTEAFF
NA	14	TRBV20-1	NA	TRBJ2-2	TGCAGTGCTAGAGAGGGGGCCCGAACCGGGGAGCTGTTTTTT	CSAREGARTGELFF
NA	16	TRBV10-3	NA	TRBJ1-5	TGTGCCATCAGTGACCCCGGGACCGACAACAATCAGCCCCAGCATTTT	CAISDPGTDNNQPQHF
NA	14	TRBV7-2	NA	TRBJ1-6	TGTGCCAGCAGCTTAGACCCGGCCAATTCACCCCTCCACTTT	CASSLDPANSPLHF
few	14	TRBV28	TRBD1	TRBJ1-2	TGTGCCAGCAATTCCGGGACAGGGCCCGGTGGCTACACCTTC	CASNSGTGPGGYTF
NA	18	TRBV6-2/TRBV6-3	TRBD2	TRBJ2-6	TGTGCCAGCAGTTACAGAGCCGGGGGAGGGTCTGGGGCCAACGTCCTGACTTTC	CASSYRAGGGSGANVLTF
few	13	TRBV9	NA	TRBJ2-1	TGTGCCAGCAGCGCTGGACCCGTGGATGAGCAGTTCTTC	CASSAGPVDEQFF
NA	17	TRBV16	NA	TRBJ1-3	TGTGCCAGCAGCCAAGAAGGGACCGCCTCGGCTGGAAACACCATATATTTT	CASSQEGTASAGNTIYF